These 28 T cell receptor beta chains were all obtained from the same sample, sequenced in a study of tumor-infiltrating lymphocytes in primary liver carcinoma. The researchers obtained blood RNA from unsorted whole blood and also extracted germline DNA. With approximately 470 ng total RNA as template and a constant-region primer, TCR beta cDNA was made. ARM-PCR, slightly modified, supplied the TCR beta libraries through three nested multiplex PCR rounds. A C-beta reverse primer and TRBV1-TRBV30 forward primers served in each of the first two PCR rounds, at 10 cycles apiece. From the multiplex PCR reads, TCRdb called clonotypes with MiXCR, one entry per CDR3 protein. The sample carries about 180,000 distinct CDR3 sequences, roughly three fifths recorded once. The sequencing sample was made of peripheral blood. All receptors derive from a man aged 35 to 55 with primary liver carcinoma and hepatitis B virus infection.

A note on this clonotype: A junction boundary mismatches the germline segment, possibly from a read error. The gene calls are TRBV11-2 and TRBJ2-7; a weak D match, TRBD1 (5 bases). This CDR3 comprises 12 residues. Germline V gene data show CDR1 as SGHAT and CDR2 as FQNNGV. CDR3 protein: CASSLQGCEQYF. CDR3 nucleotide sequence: TGTGCCAGCAGCTTGCAGGGTTGCGAGCAATACTTC.

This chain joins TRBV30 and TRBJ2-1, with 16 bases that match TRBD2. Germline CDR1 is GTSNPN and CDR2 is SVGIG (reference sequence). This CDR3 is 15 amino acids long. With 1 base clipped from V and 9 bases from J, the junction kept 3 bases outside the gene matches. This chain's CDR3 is CAWSEGLAGGTEQFF. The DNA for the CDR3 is TGTGCCTGGAGTGAGGGACTAGCGGGAGGGACTGAGCAGTTCTTC.

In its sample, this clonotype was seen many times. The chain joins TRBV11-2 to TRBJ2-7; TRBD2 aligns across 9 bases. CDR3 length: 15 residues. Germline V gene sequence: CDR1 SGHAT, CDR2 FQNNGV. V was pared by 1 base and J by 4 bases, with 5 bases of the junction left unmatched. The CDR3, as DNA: TGTGCCAGCAGCTTAGTGGCGGGAGGGCCGTACGAGCAGTACTTC. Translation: CASSLVAGGPYEQYF.

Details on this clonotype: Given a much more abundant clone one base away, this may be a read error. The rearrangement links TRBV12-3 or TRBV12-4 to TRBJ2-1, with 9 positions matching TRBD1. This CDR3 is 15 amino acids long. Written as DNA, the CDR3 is TGTGGCAGCAGGAAACAGGGGGCTGGCTACAATGAGCAGTTCTTC. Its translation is CGSRKQGAGYNEQFF.

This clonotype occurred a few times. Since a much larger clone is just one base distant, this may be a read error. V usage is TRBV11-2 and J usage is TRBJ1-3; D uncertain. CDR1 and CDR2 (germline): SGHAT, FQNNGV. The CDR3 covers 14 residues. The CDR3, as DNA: TGTGCCAGCAGCGAATCTTACTCTGGAGACACCATATATTTT. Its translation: CASSESYSGDTIYF.

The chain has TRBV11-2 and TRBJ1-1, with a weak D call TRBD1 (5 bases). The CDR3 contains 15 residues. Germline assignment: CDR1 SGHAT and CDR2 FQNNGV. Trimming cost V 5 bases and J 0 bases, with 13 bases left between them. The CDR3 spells CASSLGHIMNTEAFF. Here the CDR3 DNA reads TGTGCCAGCAGCCTCGGACATATCATGAACACTGAAGCTTTCTTT.

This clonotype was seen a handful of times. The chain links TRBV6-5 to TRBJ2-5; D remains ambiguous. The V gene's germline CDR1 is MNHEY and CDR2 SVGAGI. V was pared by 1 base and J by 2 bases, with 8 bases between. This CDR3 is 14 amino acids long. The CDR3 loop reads CASSYLGIQETQYF. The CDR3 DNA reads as TGTGCCAGCAGTTACTTAGGGATACAAGAGACCCAGTACTTC.

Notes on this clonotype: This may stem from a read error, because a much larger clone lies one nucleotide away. The CDR3 nucleotides are TGTGCCAGCAGCTCTAGCGGGAGTAGAACAGATACGCAGTATTTT. This codes for CASSSSGSRTDTQYF. The chain employs TRBV11-2 and TRBJ2-3; TRBD2 matches 10 bases. V was pared by 4 bases and J by 3 bases, with 4 bases of the junction left unmatched. The CDR3 is 15 amino acids. The germline V gene has CDR1 SGHAT and CDR2 FQNNGV.

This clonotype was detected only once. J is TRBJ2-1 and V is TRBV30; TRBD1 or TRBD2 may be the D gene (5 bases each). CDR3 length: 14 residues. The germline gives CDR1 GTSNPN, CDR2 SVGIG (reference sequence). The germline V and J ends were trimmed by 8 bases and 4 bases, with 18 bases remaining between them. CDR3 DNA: TGTGCCGTACCGGGACCTCGGGGATACAATGAGCAGTTCTTC. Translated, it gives CAVPGPRGYNEQFF.

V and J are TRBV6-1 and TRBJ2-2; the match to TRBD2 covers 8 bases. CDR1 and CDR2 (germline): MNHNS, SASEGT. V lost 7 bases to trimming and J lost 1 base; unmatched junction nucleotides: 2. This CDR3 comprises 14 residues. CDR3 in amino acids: CASTGRVNTGELFF. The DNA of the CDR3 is TGTGCCAGCACCGGGAGGGTGAACACCGGGGAGCTGTTTTTT.

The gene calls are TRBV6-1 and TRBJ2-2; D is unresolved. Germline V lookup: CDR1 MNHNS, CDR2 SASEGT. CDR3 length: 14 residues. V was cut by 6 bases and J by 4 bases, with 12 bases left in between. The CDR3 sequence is CASSSGVITGELFF. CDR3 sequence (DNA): TGTGCCAGCAGCTCTGGGGTGATCACCGGGGAGCTGTTTTTT.

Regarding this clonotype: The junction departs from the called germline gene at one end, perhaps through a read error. The CDR3: CASSHPGQDFNSYEQYF. The CDR3, as DNA: TGTGCCAGCAGCCATCCGGGACAAGATTTTAACTCCTACGAGCAGTATTTC. This chain connects TRBV11-2 to TRBJ2-7, with D tentatively TRBD1 (6 bases). This CDR3 spans 17 amino acids. Germline loops: CDR1 SGHAT, CDR2 FQNNGV.

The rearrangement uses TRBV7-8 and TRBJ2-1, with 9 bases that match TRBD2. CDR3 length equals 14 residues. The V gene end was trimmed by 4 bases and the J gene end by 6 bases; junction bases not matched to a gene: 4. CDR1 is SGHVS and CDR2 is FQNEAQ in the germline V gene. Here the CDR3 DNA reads TGTGCCAGCAGCTCAAGACTAGCGGCCAATGAGCAGTTCTTC. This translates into CASSSRLAANEQFF. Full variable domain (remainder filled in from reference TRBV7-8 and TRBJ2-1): GAGVSQSPRYKVAKRGQDVALRCDPISGHVSLFWYQQALGQGPEFLTYFQNEAQLDKSGLPSDRFFAERPEGSVSTLKIQRTQQEDSAVYLCASSSRLAANEQFFGPGTRLTVL.

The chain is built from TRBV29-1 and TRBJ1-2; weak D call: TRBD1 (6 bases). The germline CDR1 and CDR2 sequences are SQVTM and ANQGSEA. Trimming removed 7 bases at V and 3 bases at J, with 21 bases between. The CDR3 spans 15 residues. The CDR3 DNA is TGCAGCGCCTGGGACAAGGGAGACCTGGACTATGGCTACACCTTC. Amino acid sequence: CSAWDKGDLDYGYTF.

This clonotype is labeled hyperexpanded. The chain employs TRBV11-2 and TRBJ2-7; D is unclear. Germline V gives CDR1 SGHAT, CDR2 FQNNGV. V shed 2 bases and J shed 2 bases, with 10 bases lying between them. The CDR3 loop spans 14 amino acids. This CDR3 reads CASSLTDGAYEQYF. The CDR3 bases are TGTGCCAGCAGCTTAACCGACGGAGCCTACGAGCAGTACTTC.

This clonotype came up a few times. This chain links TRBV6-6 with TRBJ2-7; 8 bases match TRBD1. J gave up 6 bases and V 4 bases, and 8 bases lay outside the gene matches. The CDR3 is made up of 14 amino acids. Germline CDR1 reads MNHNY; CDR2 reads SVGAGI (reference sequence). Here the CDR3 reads CASSWDRMGGEQYF. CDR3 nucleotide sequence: TGTGCCAGCAGTTGGGACAGGATGGGTGGCGAGCAGTACTTC.

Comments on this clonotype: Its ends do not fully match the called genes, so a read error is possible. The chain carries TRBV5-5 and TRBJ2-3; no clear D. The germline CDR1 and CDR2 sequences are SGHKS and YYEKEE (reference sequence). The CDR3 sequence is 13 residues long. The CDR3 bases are TGTGCCAGCAGCGCCCTAGACGAGTATACGCGGTATTTT. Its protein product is CASSALDEYTRYF.

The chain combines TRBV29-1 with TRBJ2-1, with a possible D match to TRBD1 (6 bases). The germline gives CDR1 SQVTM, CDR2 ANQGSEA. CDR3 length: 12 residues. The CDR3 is CNTDGQGNEQFF. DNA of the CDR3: TGCAACACTGATGGCCAGGGGAATGAGCAGTTCTTC.

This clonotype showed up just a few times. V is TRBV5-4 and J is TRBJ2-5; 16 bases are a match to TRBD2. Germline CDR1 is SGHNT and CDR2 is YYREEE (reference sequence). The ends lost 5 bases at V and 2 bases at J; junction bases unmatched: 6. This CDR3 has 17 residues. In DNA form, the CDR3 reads TGTGCCAGCAGGCCTGGGACTAGCGGGAGGGCACAAGAGACCCAGTACTTC. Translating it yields CASRPGTSGRAQETQYF.

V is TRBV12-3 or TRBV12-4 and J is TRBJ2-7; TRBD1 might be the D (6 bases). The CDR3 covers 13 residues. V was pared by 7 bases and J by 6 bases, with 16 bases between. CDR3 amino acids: CASTTFGRGEQYF. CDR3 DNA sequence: TGTGCCAGCACCACGTTCGGCAGGGGCGAGCAGTACTTC.

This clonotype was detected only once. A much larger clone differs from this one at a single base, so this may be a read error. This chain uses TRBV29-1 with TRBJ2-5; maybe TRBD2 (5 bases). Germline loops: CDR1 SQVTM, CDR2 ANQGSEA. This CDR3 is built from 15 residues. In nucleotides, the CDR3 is TGCAGCGTTGAAGCCTCTGGGGAGATCGAAGAGATCCAGTACTTC. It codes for CSVEASGEIEEIQYF.

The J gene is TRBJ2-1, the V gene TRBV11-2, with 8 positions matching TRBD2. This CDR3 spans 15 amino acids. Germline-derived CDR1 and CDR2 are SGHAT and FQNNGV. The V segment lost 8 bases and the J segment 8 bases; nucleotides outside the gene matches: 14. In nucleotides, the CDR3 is TGTGCCAGCTCCCGAGGGCTAGCGGGTATTGATGAGCAGTTCTTC. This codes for CASSRGLAGIDEQFF. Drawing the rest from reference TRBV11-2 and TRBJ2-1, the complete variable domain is EAGVAQSPRYKIIEKRQSVAFWCNPISGHATLYWYQQILGQGPKLLIQFQNNGVVDDSQLPKDRFSAERLKGVDSTLKIQPAKLEDSAVYLCASSRGLAGIDEQFFGPGTRLTVL.

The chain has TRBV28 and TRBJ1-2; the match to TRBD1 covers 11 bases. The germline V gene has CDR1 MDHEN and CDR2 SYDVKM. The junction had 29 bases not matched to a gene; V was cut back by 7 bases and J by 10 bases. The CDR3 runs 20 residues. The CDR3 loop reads CASTSTGTGGTPDALYDYTF. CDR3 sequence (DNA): TGTGCCAGCACTTCGACCGGGACAGGGGGAACCCCCGACGCCCTCTACGACTACACCTTC.

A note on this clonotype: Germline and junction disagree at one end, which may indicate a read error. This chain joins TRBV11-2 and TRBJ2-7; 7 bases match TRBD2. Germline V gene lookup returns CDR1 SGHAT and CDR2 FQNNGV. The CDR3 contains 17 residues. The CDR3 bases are TGTGCCAGCAACTTAGGGGTTCTCGGGAGGACCTCCTACGAGCATTACTTC. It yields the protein CASNLGVLGRTSYEHYF.

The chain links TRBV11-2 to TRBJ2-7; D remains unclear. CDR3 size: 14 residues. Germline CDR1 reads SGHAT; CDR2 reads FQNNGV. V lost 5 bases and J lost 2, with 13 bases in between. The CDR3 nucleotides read TGTGCCAGCAGCATAGGTCCAGGTACCTACGAGCAGTACTTC. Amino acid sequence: CASSIGPGTYEQYF.

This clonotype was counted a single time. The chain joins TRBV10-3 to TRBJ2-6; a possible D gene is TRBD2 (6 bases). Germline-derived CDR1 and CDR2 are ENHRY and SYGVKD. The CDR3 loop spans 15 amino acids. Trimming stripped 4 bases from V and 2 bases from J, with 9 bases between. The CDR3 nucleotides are TGTGCCATCAGTGGCTCGGGGGCTGGGGCCAACGTCCTGACTTTC. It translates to CAISGSGAGANVLTF.

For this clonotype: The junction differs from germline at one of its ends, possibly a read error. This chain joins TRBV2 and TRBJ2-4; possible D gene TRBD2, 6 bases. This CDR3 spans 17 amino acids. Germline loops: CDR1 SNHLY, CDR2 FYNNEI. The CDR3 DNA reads TGTGTCAGCAGTGCCGGAGGGGAACGGCTAGCCAAAAACATTCAGTACTTC. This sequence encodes CVSSAGGERLAKNIQYF.

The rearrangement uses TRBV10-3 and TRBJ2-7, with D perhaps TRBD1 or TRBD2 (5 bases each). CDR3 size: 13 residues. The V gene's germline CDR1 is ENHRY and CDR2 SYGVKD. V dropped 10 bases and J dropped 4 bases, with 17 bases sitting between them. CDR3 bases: TGTGCCACCTACCGAGGGGACGTATACGAGCAGTACTTC. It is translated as CATYRGDVYEQYF.